What follows are 10 T cell receptor beta chains derived from one specimen sequenced in a study of blood T cell repertoires in COVID-19. The method was immunoSEQ multiplex PCR; TCRdb's version includes in-frame clones alone and lacks a portion of them. The sample yields roughly 70,000 clones, more than 70% seen once. Sequencing used peripheral blood. These receptors were obtained from a man between 70 and 80 years old with COVID-19, enrolled during active disease.

This chain connects TRBV3-1 (or the pseudogene TRBV3-2) to TRBJ1-6, with a possible D match to TRBD1 (5 bases). The V end was cut by 0 bases, the J end by 9 bases, with 12 bases between. Germline V CDR1 and CDR2: LGHDT, YNNKEL (reference sequence). The CDR3 covers 15 residues. CDR3 sequence reads: CASSQDWGDFSPLHF. The CDR3 bases are TGTGCCAGCAGCCAAGATTGGGGGGATTTTTCACCCCTCCACTTT.

This sequence joins TRBV28 and TRBJ2-5, with TRBD1 as a possible D gene (8 bases). Germline CDR1 is MDHEN and CDR2 is SYDVKM. The length of the CDR3 is 15 residues. V was trimmed by 4 bases and J by 4 bases, leaving 16 bases between them. The CDR3, as DNA: TGTGCCAGCAGTTACAGGGGGTTAGCGGGAGAGACCCAGTACTTC. This encodes CASSYRGLAGETQYF.

This CDR3 is CATLERERTQETQYF. The CDR3 coding sequence is TGTGCCACCCTAGAGCGGGAACGCACGCAAGAGACCCAGTACTTC. The rearrangement links TRBV10-3 to TRBJ2-5; 7 bases fit TRBD2. After removal of 10 bases from V and 2 bases from J, the junction contained 13 bases not matched to a gene. The germline V gene encodes CDR1 ENHRY and CDR2 SYGVKD. The CDR3 is 15 residues long.

This clone was detected only once. The rearrangement links TRBV6-5 to TRBJ1-1, with D maybe TRBD1 (5 bases). The V end was cut by 10 bases, the J end by 2 bases, with 11 bases between. This CDR3 region has 12 residues. The germline CDR1 and CDR2 sequences are MNHEY and SVGAGI. DNA of the CDR3: TGTGCCATCGCGGGGGTAAACACTGAAGCTTTCTTT. Amino acids: CAIAGVNTEAFF.

CDR3 sequence: CASSLAQQGPNEKLFF. DNA of the CDR3: TGTGCCAGCAGCTTAGCCCAACAGGGCCCTAATGAAAAACTGTTTTTT. V gene TRBV7-9 combines with J gene TRBJ1-4; TRBD1 might be the D (6 bases). The V and J ends lost 0 bases and 3 bases respectively, with 11 bases between them. The germline V gene has CDR1 SEHNR and CDR2 FQNEAQ (reference sequence). The CDR3 covers 16 residues.

This sequence joins TRBV6-5 and TRBJ1-3; D is unresolved. Trimming took off 2 bases at V and 0 bases at J, with 8 bases between the two ends. The CDR3 has 15 residues. Germline V gene data show CDR1 as MNHEY and CDR2 as SVGAGI. The CDR3 sequence is CASSYVQTSGNTIYF. As DNA, the CDR3 is TGTGCCAGCAGTTACGTACAGACCTCTGGAAACACCATATATTTT.

This chain links TRBV18 with TRBJ2-5; D gene unclear. The CDR3 covers 14 residues. V lost 2 bases and J lost 5, with 12 bases in between. The germline V gene has CDR1 KGHSH and CDR2 LQKENI. DNA for the CDR3: TGTGCCAGCTCACCAGCTAGATTGGGTGAGACCCAGTACTTC. Protein product: CASSPARLGETQYF.

The chain combines TRBV3-1 (or the pseudogene TRBV3-2) with TRBJ2-3; 7 bases fit TRBD2. CDR1 LGHDT and CDR2 YNNKEL come from the germline V gene (reference sequence). J gave up 1 base and V 4 bases, and 8 bases lay outside the gene matches. The CDR3 covers 16 residues. CDR3 DNA: TGTGCCAGCAGCCTCCGAACGAGCGGGGGCACAGATACGCAGTATTTT. Translation: CASSLRTSGGTDTQYF.

The rearrangement joins TRBV27 to TRBJ1-2, with a possible D match to TRBD1 (6 bases). V gave up 3 bases and J gave up 3 bases, with 8 bases separating them. In germline, CDR1 is MNHEY, CDR2 SMNVEV (reference sequence). The CDR3 spans 13 residues. In nucleotides, the CDR3 is TGTGCCAGCAGTTTGACAGGATACTATGGCTACACCTTC. It translates to CASSLTGYYGYTF.

The chain is built from TRBV18 and TRBJ2-1; D is possibly TRBD1 (6 bases). V was clipped by 4 bases and J by 4 bases, with 8 bases between them. Germline assignment: CDR1 KGHSH and CDR2 LQKENI. The CDR3 contains 13 residues. The chain's CDR3 is CASSLQGYNEQFF. CDR3 coding DNA: TGTGCCAGCTCACTACAGGGTTACAATGAGCAGTTCTTC.